This entry describes one TCR beta chain. There is no known antigen for this receptor. Per-nucleotide qualities are absent, and no much larger clonotype sits a single base away. The immunoSEQ Assay, a bias-controlled multiplex PCR, was used to amplify TCRbeta CDR3 regions from genomic DNA. On the authors' methods: The number of nucleated cells in each sample was estimated by amplification of reference gene primers within the assay. To quantify the absolute abundance of each unique TCRbeta CDR3 rearrangement, sequence reads were collapsed and filtered. Productive Simpson clonality was computed per sample as the square root of Simpson's diversity index over productive rearrangements. TCRdb provides this immuneACCESS table in a form limited to in-frame rearrangements. Some clones are lacking; in checked studies, under half of them reflect an unresolved V gene, and why the rest are absent is not known. V and J calls and clone size are copied from that table; D and trimming were computed from the DNA. The sample table shows roughly 100,000 clones, and over 75% are seen once. The ten largest clones capture 15% to 20% of the sample.

The collaborating institutions used their own protocols to collect whole blood in K2EDTA tubes. For TCRbeta analysis, collaborators shipped samples in one of three forms: frozen whole blood, isolated PBMCs, or DNA extracted from either of those sample types. This sample was taken from a study of blood T cell repertoires in COVID-19 (TCRdb year 2020). Concerning the study at large: Samples from collaborators originated in the United States, Italy and Spain and spanned both the acute and convalescent phases of COVID-19. Sample metadata almost always included a de-identified subject ID, COVID-19 status, age in years and sex. The dataset comprised deeply sampled blood TCRbeta repertoires from subjects exposed to, actively infected with, or recovered from COVID-19. The repertoires were released in a freely available public database intended as a resource for research on the immune response to SARS-CoV-2. The samples were drawn from two sources: the first 160 participants of the ongoing ImmuneRACE study, and 1,000 to 1,500 subjects contributed by 6 global collaborators. The material from the prospective study consisted of cDNA or gDNA derived from T cells, B-cell-depleted T cells, or PBMCs. HLA class I and class II types, where available, came from metadata supplied by the sample provider rather than from assay-based typing. Study-level results and caveats: How much clinical and demographic metadata was included differed by source and by participant, and the metadata was provided uncurated.

Looking up the germline V gene yields CDR1 MNHEY and CDR2 SVGEGT. V drops 0 bases and J drops 1 base, leaving 13 bases in between. The CDR3 covers 16 residues, taking in both the cysteine and the phenylalanine. The DNA shown is the 48-base CDR3, in frame from base 1. Source material: peripheral blood. This TCR came from a human donor in a cohort sampled during active COVID-19. The chain uses TRBV6-2 or TRBV6-3 and TRBJ2-7, with TRBD2 perhaps the D gene, on 5 matching bases. The nucleotides read TGTGCCAGCAGTTACTCGACCGAGGCGGGTTCCTACGAGCAGTACTTC. Its translation is CASSYSTEAGSYEQYF.